This TCR beta chain was sequenced during a study of T cells expressing NK-cell markers. Study-wide context: Out of eight donors sequenced, seven tested HCMV-seropositive and the remaining one seronegative.

TCRdb reprocessed the 5' RACE reads and stores each CDR3 protein as one record, lacking DNA. The sample data list about 150,000 distinct CDR3 sequences. CDR1 is MNHEY and CDR2 is SMNVEV in the germline V gene (reference sequence). The CDR3 runs to 13 residues. General study findings and limits: CD8+ T cells in 5 or 6 donors included dominant NKG2C+ clonotypes at roughly 1.0-8%.

Comments on this clonotype: The antigen is not known.

The chain has TRBV27 and TRBJ2-7. Sequencing was carried out using blood T cells: a sorted CD56 or NKG2C T cell subset, CD4+ or CD8+ T cells, or bulk PBMC T cells (not recorded which). The clonotype originates from a woman between 50 and 59 years old in good health. This chain's CDR3 is CASSLSADYEQYF.